These 22 T cell receptor beta chains were sequenced from one sample in a study of post-analysis software for immune sequencing data (dated by TCRdb to the mid-2010s). Points the paper makes about the study in general: Significantly higher frequencies in patients than in controls were found for several TRBV segments, including TRBV5-6, TRBV5-1 and TRBV20-1.

These receptors have no known antigen. The method behind the library was PCR. The listed sequencing device is Illumina HiSeq 2500. Unique molecular identifiers were incorporated into TCR beta cDNA libraries to reduce PCR and sequencing biases. TCRdb reworked the public reads: Q25 trimming with fastp, MiXCR clone assembly, productive beta chains retained. Identical CDR3 protein sequences are pooled into one entry, listed with their most common genes and DNA. Present in this sample are under 900,000 distinct CDR3 sequences, roughly 58% of which were seen just once. The ten largest clones take up roughly 4.4% of the sample. The sequencing input was blood. These receptors originate from a girl between 10 and 17 years old with multiple sclerosis.

V gene TRBV5-1 combines with J gene TRBJ1-2; the D is unclear. Germline V gene data show CDR1 as SGHRS and CDR2 as YFSETQ. Deletions cut 2 bases from V and 4 bases from J, with 15 bases between. The CDR3 has 15 amino acids. CDR3 region: CASSFQRSSPYGYTF. In DNA, the CDR3 is TGCGCCAGCAGCTTTCAACGGAGCTCCCCCTATGGCTACACCTTC.

The rearrangement uses TRBV29-1 and TRBJ2-7; the match to TRBD1 covers 8 bases. Trimming took 6 bases from V and 6 from J; bases not matched to a gene: 10. The germline CDR1 and CDR2 sequences are SQVTM and ANQGSEA. The CDR3 extends over 13 amino acids. Here the CDR3 DNA reads TGCAGCGTCGCACCGGGACAGGCAGGCGAGCAGTACTTC. Translating it yields CSVAPGQAGEQYF.

The CDR3 DNA reads as TGTGCCAGCAGTGGCGCCTCCGGGCCGGGGGCGAATGAGCAGTTCTTC. Translating gives CASSGASGPGANEQFF. The rearrangement joins TRBV6-1 to TRBJ2-1, with D perhaps being TRBD1 or TRBD2 (6 bases each). V was trimmed by 4 bases and J by 7 bases, leaving 20 bases between them. Per germline, CDR1 MNHNS and CDR2 SASEGT. This CDR3 spans 16 amino acids.

In this sample, this clonotype turned up many times. The chain employs TRBV12-3 or TRBV12-4 and TRBJ2-7, with D uncertain. The V and J ends lost 5 bases and 4 bases respectively, with 9 bases between them. This CDR3 spans 12 amino acids. The CDR3 is CASSLRPYEQYF. CDR3 coding DNA: TGTGCCAGCAGTCTCCGGCCTTACGAGCAGTACTTC.

The chain combines TRBV20-1 with TRBJ2-1; D is perhaps TRBD2 (6 bases). Germline CDR1 and CDR2: DFQATT and SNEGSKA (reference sequence). The V end lost 7 bases, the J end lost 4 bases, and 17 bases lay between the germline ends. The CDR3 is made up of 14 amino acids. The CDR3 sequence: CSVHGTGAYNEQFF. The CDR3 DNA reads as TGCAGTGTCCACGGGACGGGAGCTTACAATGAGCAGTTCTTC.

J is TRBJ1-2 and V is TRBV12-3 or TRBV12-4; the D gene is possibly TRBD1 (5 bases). There are 13 residues in the CDR3. Deletions cut 6 bases from V and 1 base from J, with 9 bases between. CDR3 amino acids: CASRGGYNYGYTF. The CDR3 DNA reads as TGTGCCAGCAGGGGGGGATATAACTATGGCTACACCTTC.

CDR3 amino acids: CSARDRVGETQYF. The CDR3 region has the DNA TGCAGTGCTAGAGATCGGGTGGGAGAGACCCAGTACTTC. The chain links TRBV20-1 to TRBJ2-5; unclear D gene. Per the germline V gene, CDR1 is DFQATT and CDR2 is SNEGSKA (reference sequence). The CDR3 loop spans 13 amino acids. V was pared by 0 bases and J by 4 bases, with 9 bases between.

The rearrangement uses TRBV15 and TRBJ2-5, with D possibly TRBD2 on 6 matching bases. This CDR3 is 15 amino acids long. The V gene lost 5 bases and the J gene lost 5 bases, with 18 bases spanning the gap. CDR1 and CDR2 from the germline V gene are LNHNV and YYDKDF (reference sequence). CDR3 coding DNA: TGTGCCACCAGCCGGGACTCACATTTCGGGGAGACCCAGTACTTC. Translated, it gives CATSRDSHFGETQYF.

The J gene is TRBJ2-7, the V gene TRBV7-9; 8 nucleotides align to TRBD2. The DNA matches TRBJ2-5 better at its end, which makes the J call doubtful. This CDR3 is 15 amino acids long. Germline V gene sequence: CDR1 SEHNR, CDR2 FQNEAQ (reference sequence). CDR3 loop: CASTQGAGGWETQYF. CDR3 nucleotide sequence: TGTGCCAGCACCCAAGGCGCGGGAGGCTGGGAGACCCAGTACTTC.

The CDR3 DNA follows: TGCGCCAGCAGCTTGGACGGGAGGTCCTACAATGAGCAGTTCTTC. The encoded protein is CASSLDGRSYNEQFF. This chain links TRBV5-1 with TRBJ2-1; 7 nucleotides match TRBD2. V was clipped by 0 bases and J by 1 base; unmatched bases: 1. This CDR3 region has 15 residues. Looked up from germline, CDR1 is SGHRS and CDR2 is YFSETQ. The full variable domain, with the rest looked up from reference TRBV5-1 and TRBJ2-1, is KAGVTQTPRYLIKTRGQQVTLSCSPISGHRSVSWYQQTPGQGLQFLFEYFSETQRNKGNFPGRFSGRQFSNSRSEMNVSTLELGDSALYLCASSLDGRSYNEQFFGPGTRLTVL.

The chain carries TRBV12-5 and TRBJ2-4; possibly TRBD1 for D (5 bases). The closer fit of TRBJ2-7 to the DNA end suggests the J call may be wrong. The CDR3 loop spans 14 amino acids. Looked up from germline, CDR1 is LGHNT and CDR2 is FRNRAP. CDR3 nucleotides: TGTGCTAGTGGTGCCCGCAGGGTCCCCTACGAGCAGTACTTC. It codes for CASGARRVPYEQYF.

This clonotype turned up a few times. The CDR3 nucleotides read TGCGCCAGCAGGGGGACAGGGAGTCAGCCCCAGCATTTT. Amino acid sequence: CASRGTGSQPQHF. J is TRBJ1-5 and V is TRBV5-1, with TRBD1 matching 9 bases. The CDR3 length is 13 residues. Per the germline V gene, CDR1 is SGHRS and CDR2 is YFSETQ. The trim removed 5 bases at V and 6 bases at J, leaving 3 bases unmatched.

The chain joins TRBV4-1 to TRBJ2-6; no clear D gene. The CDR3 loop spans 15 amino acids. Germline CDR1 reads MGHRA; CDR2 reads YSYEKL. V lost 0 bases and J 2 bases, leaving 5 bases between the germline ends. The DNA of the CDR3 is TGCGCCAGCAGCCAAGAAGCGACTGGGGCCAACGTCCTGACTTTC. This gives the protein CASSQEATGANVLTF.

The chain links TRBV7-2 to TRBJ2-1; D not certain. Germline V gene sequence: CDR1 SGHTA, CDR2 FQGNSA. The V gene lost 2 bases and the J gene lost 8 bases, with 13 bases spanning the gap. The CDR3 is 14 residues long. The CDR3 loop reads CASSLSLKSHEQFF. CDR3 sequence (DNA): TGTGCCAGCAGCTTAAGCCTCAAGAGTCATGAGCAGTTCTTC. Based on the CDR3 plus reference TRBV7-2 and TRBJ2-1, the full variable domain is GAGVSQSPSNKVTEKGKDVELRCDPISGHTALYWYRQSLGQGLEFLIYFQGNSAPDKSGLPSDRFSAERTGGSVSTLTIQRTQQEDSAVYLCASSLSLKSHEQFFGPGTRLTVL.

The gene calls are TRBV18 and TRBJ2-7; possibly TRBD1 for D (5 bases). The J call may be faulty, since TRBJ2-5 better matches the DNA end. The CDR3 is 15 residues long. Germline CDR1 reads KGHSH; CDR2 reads LQKENI. CDR3 protein: CASSPPTAGWETQYF. In DNA, the CDR3 is TGTGCCAGCTCACCACCGACAGCCGGGTGGGAGACCCAGTACTTC.

The CDR3 sequence: CASSGLTSPVTNTGELFF. The CDR3 region has the DNA TGTGCCAGCAGCGGCTTGACTAGCCCCGTTACGAACACCGGGGAGCTGTTTTTT. The gene calls are TRBV9 and TRBJ2-2; 7 nucleotides line up with TRBD2. Germline V CDR1 and CDR2: SGDLS, YYNGEE. This CDR3 region has 18 residues. V shed 3 bases and J 0 bases; nucleotides not matched to a gene: 11.

This sequence joins TRBV4-1 and TRBJ2-1, with 9 bases identical to TRBD1. The length of the CDR3 is 16 residues. The ends lost 2 bases at V and 10 bases at J; junction bases unmatched: 12. Germline V gene lookup returns CDR1 MGHRA and CDR2 YSYEKL. The CDR3, as DNA: TGCGCCAGCAGCCAACCGGGACAGGGCCCTCGCGGCGAGCAGTTCTTC. This gives the protein CASSQPGQGPRGEQFF.

This clonotype was recorded once. The V gene is TRBV3-1, the J gene TRBJ2-3; 7 bases match TRBD1. V was pared by 0 bases and J by 7 bases, with 13 bases of the junction left unmatched. The CDR3 runs 17 residues. Germline lookup yields CDR1 LGHDT and CDR2 YNNKEL (reference sequence). CDR3 sequence: CASSQDLPGQAGNTQYF. The CDR3 region has the DNA TGTGCCAGCAGCCAAGATCTTCCAGGACAGGCAGGGAATACGCAGTATTTT.

The chain links TRBV7-3 to TRBJ2-2; D is ambiguous. Trimming shortened V by 2 bases and J by 0 bases, and 4 bases separated the two germline ends. This CDR3 is built from 14 residues. Germline V lookup: CDR1 SGHTA, CDR2 FQGTGA. The chain's CDR3 is CASSLGANTGELFF. The CDR3 nucleotides read TGTGCCAGCAGCTTAGGGGCGAACACCGGGGAGCTGTTTTTT.

This clonotype was seen a few times. This chain uses TRBV3-1 with TRBJ1-2, with no clear D. Germline V CDR1 and CDR2: LGHDT, YNNKEL (reference sequence). Trimming took 4 bases from V and 3 from J, leaving 12 bases between them. This CDR3 has 14 residues. The CDR3 spells CASSPRGRDYGYTF. The CDR3 nucleotides read TGTGCCAGCAGCCCCCGAGGGAGGGACTATGGCTACACCTTC.

The rearrangement uses TRBV5-1 and TRBJ1-1; tentatively, D is TRBD1 (5 bases). Germline V gives CDR1 SGHRS, CDR2 YFSETQ. The CDR3 loop spans 12 amino acids. Trimming took 4 bases from V and 7 from J, leaving 11 bases between them. The CDR3 sequence: CASSEQGFEAFF. The CDR3 DNA is TGCGCCAGCAGCGAGCAGGGATTTGAAGCTTTCTTT.

This chain uses TRBV18 with TRBJ1-5; TRBD1 might be the D (6 bases). V was shortened by 5 bases and J by 1 base, with 15 bases between the two germline ends. CDR1 is KGHSH and CDR2 is LQKENI in the germline V gene. The length of the CDR3 is 16 residues. CDR3 bases: TGTGCCAGCTCAACAGCGGGGGGGGGCAGCAATCAGCCCCAGCATTTT. It specifies CASSTAGGGSNQPQHF.